This TCR beta chain was captured in a study of T cell responses to AZD1222 COVID-19 vaccine. Study findings and constraints: There were mostly white British donors and more females than males, and clonal diversity was possibly underestimated. In all cases, repertoires were sampled only after the peak T cell response.

This table comes from immunoSEQ multiplex PCR, and its TCRdb copy is limited to in-frame clones, with some not included. The sample contains just over 95,000 clones, 85% to 90% of which appear only once. Looked up from germline, CDR1 is MGHRA and CDR2 is YSYEKL. The CDR3 contains 15 residues. The ends lost 4 bases at V and 5 bases at J; junction bases unmatched: 8. Comment on this clone: The antigen is undetermined.

The receptor comes from an adult in good health. The rearrangement uses TRBV4-1 and TRBJ2-1; 7 positions agree with TRBD1. The starting material was peripheral blood, obtained on day 0 of AZD1222 vaccination. The CDR3 is CASSPFRDSNNEQFF. Written as DNA, the CDR3 is TGCGCCAGCAGCCCCTTCCGGGACAGCAACAATGAGCAGTTCTTC.